A single sample gave rise to the 12 T cell receptor beta chains below, sequenced in a study of shared clonotypes between healthy human individuals. Sequencing used immunoSEQ multiplex PCR; TCRdb keeps in-frame clones, though not all of them. The data contain approximately 2.4 million clones, approximately 96% of them singletons. Sequences were obtained from naive CD4+ T cells sorted from blood. As to subset: CD45RA+ positively selected. The receptors come from a young man in good health.

The rearrangement uses TRBV27 and TRBJ1-2; D gene ambiguous. Trimming cost V 5 bases and J 2 bases, with 6 bases left between them. CDR3 length equals 12 residues. Per the germline V gene, CDR1 is MNHEY and CDR2 is SMNVEV (reference sequence). The CDR3 region is CASSQFNYGYTF. The CDR3 DNA sequence: TGTGCCAGCAGTCAGTTCAACTATGGCTACACCTTC.

The rearrangement uses TRBV11-2 and TRBJ2-4; 7 positions match TRBD2. The CDR3 is made up of 15 amino acids. Germline V gives CDR1 SGHAT, CDR2 FQNNGV. J gave up 0 bases and V 4 bases, and 3 bases lay outside the gene matches. CDR3 DNA: TGTGCCAGCAGCTCCACGGGGGGAGCCAAAAACATTCAGTACTTC. Translation gives CASSSTGGAKNIQYF.

The chain has TRBV5-1 and TRBJ2-5; 16 bases match TRBD2. The V gene end was trimmed by 5 bases and the J gene end by 5 bases; junction bases not matched to a gene: 12. This CDR3 contains 18 residues. The V gene's germline CDR1 is SGHRS and CDR2 YFSETQ. For the CDR3, the DNA is TGCGCCAGCAGTAGCGGGACTAGCGGGAGGGCCGGCGGGGAGACCCAGTACTTC. Its translation: CASSSGTSGRAGGETQYF.

This chain joins TRBV6-1 and TRBJ1-4; no clear D. Germline V gene sequence: CDR1 MNHNS, CDR2 SASEGT. Trimming cost V 11 bases and J 4 bases, with 14 bases left between them. This CDR3 is 13 amino acids long. Here the CDR3 reads CAGRASLNEKLFF. In DNA, the CDR3 is TGTGCCGGAAGGGCCTCCCTTAATGAAAAACTGTTTTTT.

This clone occurred once. In the same sample, other DNA sequences code for this CDR3. The gene calls are TRBV5-1 and TRBJ2-7; 12 positions match TRBD2. Trimming cost V 3 bases and J 2 bases; bases outside gene matches: 3. This CDR3 comprises 15 residues. CDR1 is SGHRS and CDR2 is YFSETQ in the germline V gene. CDR3 coding DNA: TGCGCCAGCAGCTCGGGGACTAGCGGGCCCTACGAGCAGTACTTC. It yields the protein CASSSGTSGPYEQYF.

For the CDR3, the DNA is TGCGCCAGCAGCCAAGGAGCGGTCGTATACGAGCAGTACTTC. It translates to CASSQGAVVYEQYF. The chain joins TRBV4-1 to TRBJ2-7; TRBD2 might be the D (5 bases). Trimming removed 1 base from V and 4 bases from J, with 11 bases in between. This CDR3 region has 14 residues. Per germline, CDR1 MGHRA and CDR2 YSYEKL.

The chain is built from TRBV5-1 and TRBJ1-1, with a possible D match to TRBD1 (5 bases). V dropped 1 base and J dropped 1 base, with 8 bases sitting between them. The CDR3 totals 14 residues. Germline CDR1 and CDR2: SGHRS and YFSETQ. In nucleotides, the CDR3 is TGCGCCAGCAGCTTGAAGGGGTGGAACACTGAAGCTTTCTTT. This gives the protein CASSLKGWNTEAFF.

This chain connects TRBV7-2 to TRBJ2-1; D is unresolved. The CDR3 has 12 amino acids. Germline assignment: CDR1 SGHTA and CDR2 FQGNSA. V gave up 6 bases and J gave up 15 bases, with 18 bases separating them. CDR3 amino acids: CASRSSGSPLFF. The CDR3 DNA follows: TGTGCCAGCAGATCCTCCGGATCGCCCCTGTTCTTC.

For this clone: Other nucleotide sequences in the sample specify the same CDR3. This rearrangement joins TRBV28 to TRBJ2-2; D remains unclear. The V end was cut by 2 bases, the J end by 3 bases, with 4 bases between. The CDR3 has 13 amino acids. In germline, CDR1 is MDHEN, CDR2 SYDVKM. The CDR3 nucleotides are TGTGCCAGCAGTTTAACCTACACCGGGGAGCTGTTTTTT. This translates into CASSLTYTGELFF.

The rearrangement links TRBV6-6 to TRBJ2-7; D possibly uses TRBD1 or TRBD2 (7 bases each). Looked up from germline, CDR1 is MNHNY and CDR2 is SVGAGI (reference sequence). CDR3 length equals 15 residues. The V gene lost 4 bases and the J gene lost 0 bases, with 13 bases spanning the gap. The CDR3 DNA reads as TGTGCCAGCAGTTGGGGGGGGACAGTCTCCTACGAGCAGTACTTC. Protein: CASSWGGTVSYEQYF.

CDR3 amino acids: CASSIGVAGVGEQYF. The DNA for the CDR3 is TGTGCCAGTAGTATCGGAGTAGCGGGAGTAGGCGAGCAGTACTTC. The genes are TRBV19 and TRBJ2-7; TRBD2 aligns across 9 bases. The J segment lost 6 bases and the V segment lost 3 bases, leaving 9 bases of the junction unmatched. This CDR3 has 15 amino acids. Per germline, CDR1 LNHDA and CDR2 SQIVND (reference sequence). The whole variable domain, filled in from reference TRBV19 and TRBJ2-7, reads DGGITQSPKYLFRKEGQNVTLSCEQNLNHDAMYWYRQDPGQGLRLIYYSQIVNDFQKGDIAEGYSVSREKKESFPLTVTSAQKNPTAFYLCASSIGVAGVGEQYFGPGTRLTVT.

The rearrangement links TRBV30 to TRBJ2-3; 7 bases match TRBD2. The ends lost 3 bases at V and 2 bases at J; junction bases unmatched: 8. Germline loops: CDR1 GTSNPN, CDR2 SVGIG (reference sequence). CDR3 length equals 15 residues. CDR3 amino acids: CAWRVGRGSTDTQYF. CDR3 DNA sequence: TGTGCCTGGAGAGTCGGGCGGGGGTCCACAGATACGCAGTATTTT.